The sequence of this T cell receptor (beta chain) was determined in a study of cytomegalovirus exposure and HLA in healthy donors. Study information: The approximately 110 validation repertoires used a platform that matched the one used for the roughly 700 first-cohort repertoires, as a later analysis reported.

The CDR3 contains 16 residues. Looked up from germline, CDR1 is MDHEN and CDR2 is SYDVKM. V shed 2 bases and J 4 bases; nucleotides not matched to a gene: 6. Clones were read by immunoSEQ multiplex PCR, and TCRdb kept only the in-frame ones, dropping some. The sample has tens of thousands of clones; more than 85% are singletons. A word on this clone: Its antigen is not identified.

Overall study findings and caveats: The finding came from a later analysis; first-cohort TCR clusters tended to co-occur in the approximately 120 validation repertoires. Associated with cytomegalovirus, according to the listing, were some 150 TCR beta chains. Both high specificity and high sensitivity reportedly marked the classifier's diagnosis of cytomegalovirus status.

The sequence was obtained from a man aged 18 to 35 in good health and CMV-seropositive. Sequenced sample: PBMCs. The V call is TRBV28, the J call TRBJ2-2, with 8 bases aligning to TRBD1. CDR3 amino acids: CASSLLRTGSTGELFF. CDR3 DNA sequence: TGTGCCAGCAGTTTACTCAGGACAGGGAGCACCGGGGAGCTGTTTTTT.